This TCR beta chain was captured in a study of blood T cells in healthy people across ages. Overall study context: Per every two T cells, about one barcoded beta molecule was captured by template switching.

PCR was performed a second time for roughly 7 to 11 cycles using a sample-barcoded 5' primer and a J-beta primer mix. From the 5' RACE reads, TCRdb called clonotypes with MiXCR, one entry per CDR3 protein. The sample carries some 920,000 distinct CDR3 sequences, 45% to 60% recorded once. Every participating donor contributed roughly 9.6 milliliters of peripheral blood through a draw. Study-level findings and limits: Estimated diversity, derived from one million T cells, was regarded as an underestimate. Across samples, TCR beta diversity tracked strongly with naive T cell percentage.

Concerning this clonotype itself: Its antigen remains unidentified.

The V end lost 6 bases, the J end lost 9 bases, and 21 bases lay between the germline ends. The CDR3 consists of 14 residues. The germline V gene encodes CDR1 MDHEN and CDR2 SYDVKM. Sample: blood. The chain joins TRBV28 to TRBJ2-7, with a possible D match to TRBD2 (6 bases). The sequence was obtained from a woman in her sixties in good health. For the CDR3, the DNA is TGTGCCAGCAGGGTTAGCGGAAGGCCCTCCGGGCAGTACTTC. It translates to CASRVSGRPSGQYF.